Below, one T cell receptor (beta chain) is given with its context. Those enrolled, adults aged roughly 18 to 90 years, came from fewer than 25 US areas. Cohorts were assigned according to the clinical history that participants reported. This record comes from a study of blood T cell repertoires in COVID-19. The overall study: Samples taken during acute and convalescent COVID-19 were collected in the United States, Italy and Spain.

Under the authors' procedure: Using reference gene primer amplification, nucleated cell counts were estimated. Repertoires were generated with immunoSEQ multiplex PCR, while TCRdb's copy carries only in-frame clones and drops some. That table supplies the V and J calls and clone size; D and trimming were determined from the DNA. The repertoire holds about 82,000 clones, with about 89% as singletons. V lost 2 bases and J lost 2; bases outside the gene matches: 6. This CDR3 comprises 15 residues. Germline assignment: CDR1 SGHAT and CDR2 FQNNGV. The source of this sequence is a woman between 45 and 60 years old with acute COVID-19. The rearrangement joins TRBV11-2 to TRBJ2-7; TRBD2 matches 7 bases. The material sequenced was PBMCs or T cells enriched from blood (not recorded which). The CDR3: CASSLSGLAAYEQYF. CDR3 DNA sequence: TGTGCCAGCAGCTTATCGGGGCTAGCGGCCTACGAGCAGTACTTC.